This T cell receptor (beta chain) was found in a study of cytomegalovirus exposure and HLA in healthy donors. Primers: 60 Vbeta forward and 13 Jbeta reverse. Clones were sequenced by immunoSEQ multiplex PCR, and TCRdb holds only the in-frame ones, with some missing. The data show fewer than 250,000 clones, and the top ten clones hold approximately 1%. As regards this clone: Its antigen is as yet unknown.

Study-level findings and limits: Cytomegalovirus status was reportedly diagnosed by the classifier with high specificity and sensitivity. Immune exposure was documented only through CMV serostatus.

V shed 3 bases and J shed 1 base, with 9 bases lying between them. Germline lookup yields CDR1 GTSNPN and CDR2 SVGIG (reference sequence). This CDR3 spans 13 amino acids. The gene calls are TRBV30 and TRBJ1-1; D is undetermined. This receptor was obtained from a woman aged 25 to 39 in good health and CMV-seropositive. Sequencing was performed on PBMCs. In DNA, the CDR3 is TGTGCCTGGAGAAAACAGCAGAACACTGAAGCTTTCTTT. Its protein product is CAWRKQQNTEAFF. Full variable domain (outside the CDR3, taken from reference TRBV30 and TRBJ1-1): SQTIHQWPATLVQPVGSPLSLECTVEGTSNPNLYWYRQAAGRGLQLLFYSVGIGQISSEVPQNLSASRPQDRQFILSSKKLLLSDSGFYLCAWRKQQNTEAFFGQGTRLTVV.